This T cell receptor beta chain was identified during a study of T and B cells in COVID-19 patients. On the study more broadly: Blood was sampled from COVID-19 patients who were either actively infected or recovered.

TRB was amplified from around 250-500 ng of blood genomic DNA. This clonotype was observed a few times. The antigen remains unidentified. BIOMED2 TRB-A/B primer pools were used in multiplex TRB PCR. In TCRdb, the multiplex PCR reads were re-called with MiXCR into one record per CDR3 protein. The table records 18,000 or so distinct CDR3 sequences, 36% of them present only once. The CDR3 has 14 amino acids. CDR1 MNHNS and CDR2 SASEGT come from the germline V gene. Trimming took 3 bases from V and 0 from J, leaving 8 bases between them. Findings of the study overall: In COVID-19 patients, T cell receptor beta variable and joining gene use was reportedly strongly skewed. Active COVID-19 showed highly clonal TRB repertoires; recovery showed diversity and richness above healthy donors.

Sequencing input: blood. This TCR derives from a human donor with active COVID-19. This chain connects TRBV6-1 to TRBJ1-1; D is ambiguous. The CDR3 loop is CASSDPSMNTEAFF. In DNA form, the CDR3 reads TGTGCCAGCAGTGATCCCTCTATGAACACTGAAGCTTTCTTT.